This T cell receptor beta chain was captured by sequencing in a study of cytotoxic CD8 clonotypes in ibrutinib-treated CLL. Using immunoSEQ multiplex PCR, the repertoire was profiled, and TCRdb retains in-frame clones only, with some absent. The table shows some 20,000 clones, with roughly 75% occurring only once. Germline V lookup: CDR1 MRHNA, CDR2 SNTAGT. V was pared by 5 bases and J by 0 bases, with 13 bases between. The CDR3 runs 15 residues. The sample was PBMCs, taken before ibrutinib treatment. V and J are TRBV6-4 and TRBJ1-1, with D uncertain. This sequence originates from a human donor with chronic lymphocytic leukemia. The CDR3 region is CASSTAYGLNTEAFF. DNA for the CDR3: TGTGCCAGCAGTACGGCATATGGTTTGAACACTGAAGCTTTCTTT.